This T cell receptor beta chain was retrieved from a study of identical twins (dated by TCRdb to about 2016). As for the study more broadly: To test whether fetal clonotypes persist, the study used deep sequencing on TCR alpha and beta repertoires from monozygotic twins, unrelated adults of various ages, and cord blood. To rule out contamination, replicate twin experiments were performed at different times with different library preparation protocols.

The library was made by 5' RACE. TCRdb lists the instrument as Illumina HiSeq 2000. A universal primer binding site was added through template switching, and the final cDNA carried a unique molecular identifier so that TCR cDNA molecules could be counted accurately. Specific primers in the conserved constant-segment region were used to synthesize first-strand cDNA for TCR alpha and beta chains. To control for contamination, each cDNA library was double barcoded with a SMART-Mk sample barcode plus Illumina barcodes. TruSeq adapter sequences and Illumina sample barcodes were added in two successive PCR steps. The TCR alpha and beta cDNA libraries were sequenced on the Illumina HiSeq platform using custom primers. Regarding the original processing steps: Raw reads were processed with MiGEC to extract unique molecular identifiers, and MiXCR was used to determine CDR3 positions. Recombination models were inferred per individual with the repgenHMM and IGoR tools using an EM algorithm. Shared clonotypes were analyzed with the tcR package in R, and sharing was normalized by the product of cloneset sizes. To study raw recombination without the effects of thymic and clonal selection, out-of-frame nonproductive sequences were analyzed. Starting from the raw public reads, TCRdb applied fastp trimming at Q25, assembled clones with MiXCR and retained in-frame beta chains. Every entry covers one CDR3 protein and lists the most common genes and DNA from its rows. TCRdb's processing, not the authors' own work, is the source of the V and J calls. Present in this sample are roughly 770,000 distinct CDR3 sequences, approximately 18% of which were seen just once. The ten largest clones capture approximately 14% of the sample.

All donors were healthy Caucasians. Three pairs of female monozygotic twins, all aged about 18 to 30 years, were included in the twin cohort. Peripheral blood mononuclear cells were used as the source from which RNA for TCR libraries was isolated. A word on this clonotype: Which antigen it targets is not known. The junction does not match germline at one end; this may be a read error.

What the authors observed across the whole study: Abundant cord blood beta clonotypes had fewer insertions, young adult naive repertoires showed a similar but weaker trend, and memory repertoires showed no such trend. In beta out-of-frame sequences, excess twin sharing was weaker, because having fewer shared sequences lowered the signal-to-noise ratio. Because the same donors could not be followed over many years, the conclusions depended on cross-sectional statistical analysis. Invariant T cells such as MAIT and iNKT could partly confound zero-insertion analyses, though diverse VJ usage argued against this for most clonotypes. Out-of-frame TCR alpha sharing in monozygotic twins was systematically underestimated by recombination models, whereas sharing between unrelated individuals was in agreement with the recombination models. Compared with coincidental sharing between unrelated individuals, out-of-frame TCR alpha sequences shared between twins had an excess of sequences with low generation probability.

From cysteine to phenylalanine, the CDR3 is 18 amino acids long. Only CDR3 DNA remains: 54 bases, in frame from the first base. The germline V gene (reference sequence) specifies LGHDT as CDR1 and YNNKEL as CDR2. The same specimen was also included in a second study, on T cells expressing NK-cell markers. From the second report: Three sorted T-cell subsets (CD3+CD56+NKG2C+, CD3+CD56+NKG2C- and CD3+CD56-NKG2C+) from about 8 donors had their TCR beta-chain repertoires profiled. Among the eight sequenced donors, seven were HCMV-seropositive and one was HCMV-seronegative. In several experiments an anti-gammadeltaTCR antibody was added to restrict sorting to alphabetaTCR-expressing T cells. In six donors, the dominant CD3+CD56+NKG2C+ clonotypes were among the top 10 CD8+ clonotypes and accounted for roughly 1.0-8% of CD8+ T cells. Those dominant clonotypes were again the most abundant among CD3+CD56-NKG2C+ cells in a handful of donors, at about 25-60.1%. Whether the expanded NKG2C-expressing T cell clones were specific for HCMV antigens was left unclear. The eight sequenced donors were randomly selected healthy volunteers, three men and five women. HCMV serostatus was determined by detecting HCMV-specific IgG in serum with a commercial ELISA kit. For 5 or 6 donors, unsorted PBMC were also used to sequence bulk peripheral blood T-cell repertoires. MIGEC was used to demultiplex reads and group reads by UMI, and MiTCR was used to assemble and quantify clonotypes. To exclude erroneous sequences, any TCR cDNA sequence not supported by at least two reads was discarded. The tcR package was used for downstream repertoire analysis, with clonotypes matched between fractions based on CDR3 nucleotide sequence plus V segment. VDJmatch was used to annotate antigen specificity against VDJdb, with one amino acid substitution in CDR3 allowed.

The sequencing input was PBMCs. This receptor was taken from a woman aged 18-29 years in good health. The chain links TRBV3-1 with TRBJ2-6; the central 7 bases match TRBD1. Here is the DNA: TGTGTCAGCAGCCAACCGACAGGGTGGGGCTCTGGGGCCAACGTCCTGACTTTC. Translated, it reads CVSSQPTGWGSGANVLTF.